This TCR beta chain derives from a study of shared clonotypes between healthy human individuals (dated by TCRdb to about 2020). Regarding the research as a whole: A couple of women and a few men aged 18 to 49 years were included in the cohort. Blood TCR repertoires of roughly 5 healthy adults were deeply sequenced to estimate repertoire size and the extent of clonotype sharing between individuals. To increase sequencing depth and limit assay-specific biases, TCR repertoire library preparation and sequencing were carried out by different laboratories using diverse techniques. For each donor, CD4 naive and CD4 memory were each run on three plates, CD8 naive on two plates, and CD8 memory on one plate. Between about 0.8 and 9 billion PBMCs per donor were obtained by leukapheresis.

Deletion took 7 bases off V and 3 bases off J, with a span of 21 bases between the germline ends. Including the terminal cysteine and phenylalanine, the CDR3 comprises 16 residues. The entry retains the CDR3 DNA only, 48 bases that are in frame from base 1. The germline V gene (reference sequence) supplies CDR1 MNHNY and CDR2 SVGAGI. Broader findings and caveats from the paper: Naive subsets generally had larger estimated clonotype richness than memory subsets did. Based on pairwise subsampling, the degree of clonotype sharing among donors was expected to be affected by sequencing depth. The genetic and exposure-history diversity represented was limited by the small number of donors. Only blood was sampled, and tissue TCR repertoires likely differ from those in blood. Across four donors, around 5.4% of naive CD4, roughly 3.5% of naive CD8, roughly 2.2% of memory CD4, and approximately 0.42% of memory CD8 clonotypes were shared. Clonotypes shared by all four sorted-subset donors showed higher generation probabilities than non-shared clonotypes. Incomplete sequencing was indicated by rarefaction of sorted-subset datasets, despite the large sequencing depth.

Using the deep immunoSEQ assay, multiplex PCR amplified TCR CDR3 regions from genomic DNA. Extracted genomic DNA from each cell subset was spread evenly across all wells of several immunoSEQ 96-well plates, with each plate serving as a replicate. For sorted subsets, about 200 ng genomic DNA, equal to tens of thousands of T cell genomes, was loaded into each replicate PCR. The purified libraries were quantified using a Qubit 3.0 fluorometer, sized with a Bioanalyzer 2100, and then quantified again using the KAPA Library Quantification kit. Every immunoSEQ 96-well plate was sequenced on a separate single-read 150-cycle Illumina NextSeq 550 flow cell. In the authors' own workflow: Because the immunoSEQ output included only junctional sequences and no quality scores, the filtering could not be the same as the filtering used for full-length reads. To assign V/J genes and CDR3, sequences were annotated against IMGT germline references using PyIR, a Python wrapper for IgBLAST v1.9. Reads with weak V/J assignments (E-value above 1e-6), missing CDR3, stop codons, out-of-frame junctions, or ambiguous translated residues were removed. V3J clonotypes were defined as sequences sharing an identical inferred V gene, J gene, and CDR3 amino acid sequence. Percentage overlap between repertoires was calculated by dividing the number of shared unique clonotypes by the size of the smaller repertoire. Repertoire richness was assessed with RTK rarefaction, the Chao1 estimator, and Recon v2.1 estimates of unobserved clonotypes. OLGA was used to compute generation probabilities for all TCRbeta clonotypes that the gDNA method yielded from a few donors. TCRdb stores this immuneACCESS table with in-frame sequences only. Part of the clones is absent; in the studies checked, under half of the shortfall reflects unresolved V genes, and no reason is known for the rest. V and J calls and clone size are as listed in that table; D and trimming were resolved from the DNA. For this sample the table gives some 95,000 clones, of which approximately 63% were detected only once. Of the sample, 50% falls within the top ten clones.

About this clone: Its antigen has not been determined. Within one base of it there is no much larger clone, and no base qualities were kept.

Donors were healthy HIV-negative adults with no recently reported acute infections or vaccinations. Every donor was a Caucasian adult living in Nashville, Tennessee, USA. The CD8 memory samples were a combination of magnetically selected CD45RO+ cells and CCR7-negative CD45RA+ effector memory (TemRA) cells. After blood collection by leukapheresis, PBMCs were isolated using Ficoll-Histopaque density gradient centrifugation and then cryopreserved in the vapor phase of liquid nitrogen. Purity and quantity of every magnetically sorted T cell population were checked by analytical flow cytometry. From each sorted fraction, genomic DNA was isolated and quantified by UV absorbance on a Nanodrop 2000c.

This sequence was found in a man younger than 40 in good health. The specimen sequenced was memory CD8+ T cells sorted from blood. Reading the label with the study, this specimen's cell subset or site is: CD45RO+ cells pooled with CCR7-negative TemRA cells. Rearrangement joined TRBV6-6 to TRBJ1-1, with an unclear D gene assignment. This receptor has the CDR3 CASTRVSGPEDTEAFF. The nucleotides read TGTGCCAGCACTCGGGTTTCTGGGCCCGAGGACACTGAAGCTTTCTTT.